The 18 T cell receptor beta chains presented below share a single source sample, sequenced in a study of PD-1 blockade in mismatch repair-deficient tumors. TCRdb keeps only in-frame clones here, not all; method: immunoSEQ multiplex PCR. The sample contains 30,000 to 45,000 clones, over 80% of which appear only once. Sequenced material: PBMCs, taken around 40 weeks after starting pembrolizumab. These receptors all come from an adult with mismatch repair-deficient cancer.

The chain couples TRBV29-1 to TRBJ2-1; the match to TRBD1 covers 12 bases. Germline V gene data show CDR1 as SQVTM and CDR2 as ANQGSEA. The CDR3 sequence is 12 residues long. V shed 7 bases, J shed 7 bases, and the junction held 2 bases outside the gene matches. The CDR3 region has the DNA TGCAGCGGGGGACAGGGGGCGAATGAGCAGTTCTTC. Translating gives CSGGQGANEQFF.

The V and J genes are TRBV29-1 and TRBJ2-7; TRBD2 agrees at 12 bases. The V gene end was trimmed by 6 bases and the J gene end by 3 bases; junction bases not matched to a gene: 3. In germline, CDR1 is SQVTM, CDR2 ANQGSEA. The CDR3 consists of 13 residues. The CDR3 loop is CSVPGLAGYEQYF. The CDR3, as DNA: TGCAGCGTGCCGGGACTAGCGGGCTACGAGCAGTACTTC.

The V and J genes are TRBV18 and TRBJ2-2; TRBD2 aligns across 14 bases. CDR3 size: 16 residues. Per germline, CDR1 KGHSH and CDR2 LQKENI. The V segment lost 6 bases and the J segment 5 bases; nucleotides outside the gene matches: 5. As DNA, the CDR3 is TGTGCCAGCTCCCAGGGACTAGCGGGAGTTACCGGGGAGCTGTTTTTT. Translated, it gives CASSQGLAGVTGELFF. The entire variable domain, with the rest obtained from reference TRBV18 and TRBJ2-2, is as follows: NAGVMQNPRHLVRRRGQEARLRCSPMKGHSHVYWYRQLPEEGLKFMVYLQKENIIDESGMPKERFSAEFPKEGPSILRIQQVVRGDSAAYFCASSQGLAGVTGELFFGEGSRLTVL.

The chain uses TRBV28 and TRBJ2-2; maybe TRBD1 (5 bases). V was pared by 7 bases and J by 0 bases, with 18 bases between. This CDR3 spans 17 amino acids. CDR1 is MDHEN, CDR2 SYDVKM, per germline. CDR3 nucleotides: TGTGCCAGCATTCCCGGCCTCAGGGTTGCGAACACCGGGGAGCTGTTTTTT. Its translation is CASIPGLRVANTGELFF.

Here the CDR3 reads CASSSNDRGGNTIYF. The CDR3 DNA follows: TGTGCCAGCAGCTCTAACGACAGGGGCGGAAACACCATATATTTT. V gene TRBV7-6 combines with J gene TRBJ1-3; 8 bases align to TRBD1. The CDR3 extends over 15 amino acids. Germline assignment: CDR1 SGHVS and CDR2 FNYEAQ. J was trimmed by 4 bases and V by 4 bases; bases with no gene match: 6.

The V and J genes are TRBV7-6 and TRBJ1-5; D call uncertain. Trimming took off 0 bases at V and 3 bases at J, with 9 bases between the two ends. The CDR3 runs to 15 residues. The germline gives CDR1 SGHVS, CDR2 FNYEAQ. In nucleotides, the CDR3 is TGTGCCAGCAGCTTAGCATGGGGAGCCAATCAGCCCCAGCATTTT. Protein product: CASSLAWGANQPQHF.

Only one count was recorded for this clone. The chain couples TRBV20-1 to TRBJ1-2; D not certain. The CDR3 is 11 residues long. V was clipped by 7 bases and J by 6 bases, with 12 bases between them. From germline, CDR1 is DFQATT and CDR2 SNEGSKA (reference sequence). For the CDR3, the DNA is TGCAGTGGGAGAGGTTTCCATGGCTACACCTTC. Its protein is CSGRGFHGYTF.

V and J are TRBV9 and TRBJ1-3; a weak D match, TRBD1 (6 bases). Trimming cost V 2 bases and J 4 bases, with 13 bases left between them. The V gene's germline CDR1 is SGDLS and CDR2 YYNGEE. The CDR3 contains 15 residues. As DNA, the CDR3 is TGTGCCAGCAGCGTTGGGGGCGCTTCGGGAAACACCATATATTTT. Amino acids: CASSVGGASGNTIYF.

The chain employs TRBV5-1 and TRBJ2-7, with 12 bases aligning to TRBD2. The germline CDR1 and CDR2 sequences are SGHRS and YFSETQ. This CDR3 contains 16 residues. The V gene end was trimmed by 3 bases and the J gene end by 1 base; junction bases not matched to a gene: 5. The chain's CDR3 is CASSWTSGASSYEQYF. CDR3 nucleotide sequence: TGCGCCAGCAGCTGGACTAGCGGGGCTTCTTCCTACGAGCAGTACTTC.

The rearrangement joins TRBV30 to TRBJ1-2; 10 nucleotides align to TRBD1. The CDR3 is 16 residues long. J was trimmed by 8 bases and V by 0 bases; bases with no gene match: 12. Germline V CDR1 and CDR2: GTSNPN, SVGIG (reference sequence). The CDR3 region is CAWSVKGADRGKGYTF. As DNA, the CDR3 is TGTGCCTGGAGTGTAAAGGGTGCGGACAGGGGGAAAGGCTACACCTTC.

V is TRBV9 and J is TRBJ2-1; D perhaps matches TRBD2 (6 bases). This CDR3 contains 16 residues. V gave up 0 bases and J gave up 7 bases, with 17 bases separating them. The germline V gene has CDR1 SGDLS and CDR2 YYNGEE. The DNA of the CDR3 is TGTGCCAGCAGCGTAGTCGTAGAGCTGGCGGGAAATGAGCAGTTCTTC. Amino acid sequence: CASSVVVELAGNEQFF.

The CDR3 coding sequence is TGTGCCATCAGTTACCGCGGTGAGACCCAGTACTTC. Amino acid sequence: CAISYRGETQYF. J is TRBJ2-5 and V is TRBV10-3; no reliable D call. CDR1 is ENHRY, CDR2 SYGVKD, per germline. The V gene lost 5 bases and the J gene lost 5 bases, with 9 bases spanning the gap. This CDR3 has 12 residues.

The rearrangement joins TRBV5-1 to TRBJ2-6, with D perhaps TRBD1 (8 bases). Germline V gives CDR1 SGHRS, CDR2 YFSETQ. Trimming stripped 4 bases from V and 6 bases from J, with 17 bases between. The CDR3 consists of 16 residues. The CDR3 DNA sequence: TGCGCCAGCAGCACCGGACAGGGAGGGTCGGCCAACGTCCTGACTTTC. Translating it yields CASSTGQGGSANVLTF.

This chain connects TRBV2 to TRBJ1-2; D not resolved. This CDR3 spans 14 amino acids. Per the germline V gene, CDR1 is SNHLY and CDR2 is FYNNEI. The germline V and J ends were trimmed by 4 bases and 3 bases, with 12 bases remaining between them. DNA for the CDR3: TGTGCCAGCAGTGCCCTACTACGCTACTATGGCTACACCTTC. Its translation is CASSALLRYYGYTF.

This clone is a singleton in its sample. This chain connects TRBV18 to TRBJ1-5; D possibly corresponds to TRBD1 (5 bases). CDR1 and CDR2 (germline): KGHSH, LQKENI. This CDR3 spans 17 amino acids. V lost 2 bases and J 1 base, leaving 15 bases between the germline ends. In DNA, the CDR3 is TGTGCCAGCTCACCAAATCGACCGGGGGGAAGCAATCAGCCCCAGCATTTT. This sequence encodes CASSPNRPGGSNQPQHF.

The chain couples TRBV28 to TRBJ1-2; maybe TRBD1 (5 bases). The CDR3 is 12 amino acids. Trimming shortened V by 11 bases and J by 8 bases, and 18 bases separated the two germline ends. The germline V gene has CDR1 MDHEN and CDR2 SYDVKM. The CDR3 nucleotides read TGTGCCCTTAGGGGCAGGCTGGGGGGCTACACCTTC. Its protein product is CALRGRLGGYTF.

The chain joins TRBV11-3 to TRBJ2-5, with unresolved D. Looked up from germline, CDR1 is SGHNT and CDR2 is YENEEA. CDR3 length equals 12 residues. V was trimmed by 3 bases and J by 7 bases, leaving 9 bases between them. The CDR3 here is CASSLPFGTQYF. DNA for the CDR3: TGTGCCAGCAGCTTGCCTTTCGGGACCCAGTACTTC.

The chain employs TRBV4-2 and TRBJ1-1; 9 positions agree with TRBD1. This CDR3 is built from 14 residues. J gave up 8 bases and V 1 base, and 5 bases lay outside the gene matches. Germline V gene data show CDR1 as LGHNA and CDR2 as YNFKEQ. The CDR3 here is CASSQGQGDGEAFF. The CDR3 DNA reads TGTGCCAGCAGCCAAGGACAGGGGGATGGGGAAGCTTTCTTT.